These 32 T cell receptor beta chains came from one sample sequenced in a study of T-cell reconstitution after alpha-beta-depleted transplantation in children. Using unique molecular identifiers, the investigators prepared the TCRbeta library. TCRdb reanalysed the PCR reads using MiXCR and keeps one entry per CDR3 protein. The sample shows approximately 230,000 distinct CDR3 sequences, about 25% of them seen only once. Sequenced here: PBMCs, sampled before TCRalphabeta/CD19-depleted stem cell transplant. The receptors come from a girl aged 2 to 10 with Fanconi anemia, due to receive a stem cell transplant.

This clonotype appeared a few times. V and J are TRBV29-1 and TRBJ2-3; D tentatively reads TRBD1 or TRBD2 (5 bases each). Trimming stripped 4 bases from V and 14 bases from J, with 22 bases between. The germline CDR1 and CDR2 sequences are SQVTM and ANQGSEA. This CDR3 has 13 residues. CDR3 bases: TGCAGCGTTGTTGGGCAGGGACCCCAATCCCGGTATTTT. Translating gives CSVVGQGPQSRYF.

This chain connects TRBV29-1 to TRBJ2-1; the match to TRBD2 covers 10 bases. J was trimmed by 5 bases and V by 4 bases; bases with no gene match: 5. The CDR3 covers 14 residues. Per germline, CDR1 SQVTM and CDR2 ANQGSEA. DNA of the CDR3: TGCAGCGTTGGATTACTAGCGGGGAACAATGAGCAGTTCTTC. Encoded protein: CSVGLLAGNNEQFF.

The table lists this clonotype with many counts. CDR3 nucleotide sequence: TGTGCCAGCAGCTTAGACGGCTATGGCTACACCTTC. Encoded protein: CASSLDGYGYTF. The gene calls are TRBV7-9 and TRBJ1-2, with D unclear. V dropped 1 base and J dropped 4 bases, with 4 bases sitting between them. The CDR3 loop spans 12 amino acids. Germline V lookup: CDR1 SEHNR, CDR2 FQNEAQ (reference sequence).

This clonotype was seen at least ten times. The rearrangement links TRBV19 to TRBJ2-1; 7 bases fit TRBD2. V shed 8 bases and J 3 bases; nucleotides not matched to a gene: 7. The CDR3 contains 14 residues. Germline CDR1 LNHDA, CDR2 SQIVND (reference sequence). The CDR3 DNA sequence: TGTGCCAGTCAGTGGGGGGGAATCTACAATGAGCAGTTCTTC. Translating gives CASQWGGIYNEQFF. Using reference TRBV19 and TRBJ2-1 for the parts outside the CDR3, the full variable domain is DGGITQSPKYLFRKEGQNVTLSCEQNLNHDAMYWYRQDPGQGLRLIYYSQIVNDFQKGDIAEGYSVSREKKESFPLTVTSAQKNPTAFYLCASQWGGIYNEQFFGPGTRLTVL.

This chain joins TRBV29-1 and TRBJ2-1, with D perhaps matching TRBD1 or TRBD2 (5 bases each). The CDR3 extends over 10 amino acids. V gave up 3 bases and J gave up 8 bases, with 5 bases separating them. The V gene's germline CDR1 is SQVTM and CDR2 ANQGSEA. CDR3 nucleotide sequence: TGCAGCGTTGAGGGGGATGAGCAGTTCTTC. Encoded protein: CSVEGDEQFF.

V and J are TRBV7-2 and TRBJ2-7; 9 nucleotides align to TRBD1. This CDR3 spans 15 amino acids. V shed 1 base, J shed 2 bases, and the junction held 3 bases outside the gene matches. Germline lookup yields CDR1 SGHTA and CDR2 FQGNSA. CDR3 amino acids: CASSLVRTGAYEQYF. The DNA of the CDR3 is TGTGCCAGCAGCTTAGTGAGGACAGGGGCCTACGAGCAGTACTTC.

In its sample, this clonotype was seen many times. CDR3 region: CASSETRGTSGGYEQYF. The CDR3, as DNA: TGTGCCAGCAGTGAAACCCGCGGGACTAGCGGGGGCTACGAGCAGTACTTC. This chain joins TRBV6-1 and TRBJ2-7; 14 positions agree with TRBD2. V lost 2 bases, J lost 3 bases, and 6 bases stayed unmatched. The CDR3 has 17 amino acids. CDR1 and CDR2 from the germline V gene are MNHNS and SASEGT.

The chain combines TRBV29-1 with TRBJ2-7; 8 bases match TRBD1. The ends lost 4 bases at V and 0 bases at J; junction bases unmatched: 14. Germline lookup yields CDR1 SQVTM and CDR2 ANQGSEA. The CDR3 loop spans 17 amino acids. The CDR3 nucleotides are TGCAGCGTTGGCGGACAGGGCTCGGCCTTCATCTCCTACGAGCAGTACTTC. Translation gives CSVGGQGSAFISYEQYF.

The chain links TRBV28 to TRBJ2-1; TRBD2 might be the D (5 bases). Germline CDR1 is MDHEN and CDR2 is SYDVKM. The length of the CDR3 is 13 residues. Trimming removed 2 bases from V and 6 bases from J, with 8 bases in between. The CDR3 nucleotides read TGTGCCAGCAGTTTAAATGAGGGCAATGAGCAGTTCTTC. Its protein product is CASSLNEGNEQFF.

This clonotype was seen a few times. The rearrangement uses TRBV15 and TRBJ2-1, with TRBD2 matching over 16 bases. Germline loops: CDR1 LNHNV, CDR2 YYDKDF (reference sequence). This CDR3 comprises 17 residues. V lost 3 bases and J lost 9; bases outside the gene matches: 8. This CDR3 is CATSSPGTSGRAAEQFF. CDR3 nucleotide sequence: TGTGCCACCAGCAGCCCCGGGACTAGCGGGAGGGCCGCTGAGCAGTTCTTC.

The V gene is TRBV20-1, the J gene TRBJ2-7; TRBD1 or TRBD2 may be the D gene (6 bases each). V was trimmed by 6 bases and J by 3 bases, leaving 15 bases between them. Per the germline V gene, CDR1 is DFQATT and CDR2 is SNEGSKA (reference sequence). The CDR3 has 13 residues. DNA for the CDR3: TGCAGTGCCTCGGGCAGGGGACTCTACGAGCAGTACTTC. Its translation: CSASGRGLYEQYF.

The CDR3 nucleotides read TGCAGTGCTAGCAGGGAGATGGAGACCCAGTACTTC. Protein sequence: CSASREMETQYF. The J gene is TRBJ2-5, the V gene TRBV20-1, with D perhaps TRBD1 or TRBD2 (5 bases each). Germline V lookup: CDR1 DFQATT, CDR2 SNEGSKA (reference sequence). Trimming pared 3 bases from V and 5 bases from J, leaving 10 bases between. The CDR3 has 12 residues.

The chain combines TRBV20-1 with TRBJ2-1; 10 bases line up with TRBD2. V shed 6 bases, J shed 0 bases, and the junction held 11 bases outside the gene matches. Germline CDR1 DFQATT, CDR2 SNEGSKA (reference sequence). This CDR3 region has 17 residues. The CDR3 DNA follows: TGCAGTGCCTGCGGACTAGCGGAAGCGCCCTCCTACAATGAGCAGTTCTTC. This codes for CSACGLAEAPSYNEQFF.

This chain connects TRBV4-1 to TRBJ2-1; 7 bases fit TRBD1. The CDR3 contains 13 residues. The germline CDR1 and CDR2 sequences are MGHRA and YSYEKL. The J segment lost 10 bases and the V segment lost 6 bases, leaving 9 bases of the junction unmatched. The CDR3 here is CASRQTGDGEQFF. The DNA of the CDR3 is TGCGCCAGCAGGCAAACAGGGGATGGCGAGCAGTTCTTC.

This clonotype was detected many times. CDR3 DNA sequence: TGTGCCAGCAGCCCTAGCGGGCTCCGCACAGATACGCAGTATTTT. Translated, it gives CASSPSGLRTDTQYF. V gene TRBV7-2 combines with J gene TRBJ2-3, with 8 positions matching TRBD2. Unmatched junction bases numbered 5, after V lost 5 bases and J lost 1 base. CDR3 size: 15 residues. Per the germline V gene, CDR1 is SGHTA and CDR2 is FQGNSA. The whole variable domain, remainder taken from reference TRBV7-2 and TRBJ2-3, is GAGVSQSPSNKVTEKGKDVELRCDPISGHTALYWYRQSLGQGLEFLIYFQGNSAPDKSGLPSDRFSAERTGGSVSTLTIQRTQQEDSAVYLCASSPSGLRTDTQYFGPGTRLTVL.

The chain recombines TRBV6-2 or TRBV6-3 with TRBJ2-5; D is uncertain. V was pared by 7 bases and J by 2 bases, with 5 bases between. From germline, CDR1 is MNHEY and CDR2 SVGEGT. The CDR3 spans 11 residues. The CDR3 bases are TGTGCCAGCACCGGACAAGAGACCCAGTACTTC. It codes for CASTGQETQYF.

The V and J genes are TRBV2 and TRBJ1-6; D is unclear. The CDR3 is 11 amino acids. Germline loops: CDR1 SNHLY, CDR2 FYNNEI. Deletions cut 5 bases from V and 14 bases from J, with 10 bases between. This chain's CDR3 is CASSPIGTLHF. The DNA for the CDR3 is TGTGCCAGCAGTCCAATTGGGACCCTCCACTTT.

This clonotype was seen only a few times. The V and J genes are TRBV7-2 and TRBJ2-7, with 7 bases identical to TRBD2. This CDR3 is built from 15 residues. Germline V lookup: CDR1 SGHTA, CDR2 FQGNSA. After removal of 5 bases from V and 3 bases from J, the junction contained 10 bases not matched to a gene. CDR3 loop: CASSPRRAGFYEQYF. DNA of the CDR3: TGTGCCAGCAGCCCTCGAAGAGCGGGATTCTACGAGCAGTACTTC.

This chain links TRBV5-1 with TRBJ2-2, with 7 bases lining up with TRBD1. Trimming cost V 9 bases and J 1 base; bases outside gene matches: 12. Per germline, CDR1 SGHRS and CDR2 YFSETQ. CDR3 length: 16 residues. The CDR3 DNA reads as TGCGCCAACGACATCCAGGGGGTGAAGAACACCGGGGAGCTGTTTTTT. Translated, it gives CANDIQGVKNTGELFF.

The chain uses TRBV7-2 and TRBJ2-1, with 10 bases identical to TRBD2. Germline V CDR1 and CDR2: SGHTA, FQGNSA. The CDR3 has 17 residues. J lost 4 bases, V lost 0 bases, and 6 bases had no gene match. The CDR3 region has the DNA TGTGCCAGCAGCTTAGCGTGGGCTAGCGGGGGTTACAATGAGCAGTTCTTC. Translated: CASSLAWASGGYNEQFF.

The V gene is TRBV23-1, the J gene TRBJ2-1; TRBD1 or TRBD2 may be the D gene (5 bases each). TRBV23-1 has ORF status, its function being uncertain. The V end lost 2 bases, the J end lost 5 bases, and 16 bases lay between the germline ends. The CDR3 sequence is 16 residues long. In DNA form, the CDR3 reads TGCGCCAGCAGTCAAGTGACAGATAGGGGACACAATGAGCAGTTCTTC. Its translation: CASSQVTDRGHNEQFF.

The chain joins TRBV10-2 to TRBJ2-7, with 11 bases identical to TRBD2. Per the germline V gene, CDR1 is WSHSY and CDR2 is SAAADI. Unmatched junction bases numbered 5, after V lost 3 bases and J lost 7 bases. This CDR3 has 14 amino acids. The CDR3 region has the DNA TGCGCCAGCAGTGAACTAGCGGGAGAGGGTGAGCAGTACTTC. Translating gives CASSELAGEGEQYF.

This clonotype has just a few counts. V and J are TRBV10-3 and TRBJ2-7; 11 bases line up with TRBD2. The CDR3 runs 17 residues. Germline V CDR1 and CDR2: ENHRY, SYGVKD. Losses at the gene ends were 5 bases for V and 5 bases for J; bases not matched to a gene: 14. This chain's CDR3 is CAISSWTSGPGLNEQYF. CDR3 nucleotides: TGTGCCATCAGTAGTTGGACTAGCGGGCCAGGGCTGAACGAGCAGTACTTC.

The gene calls are TRBV20-1 and TRBJ2-7; D is unresolved. Germline V lookup: CDR1 DFQATT, CDR2 SNEGSKA (reference sequence). The CDR3 consists of 10 residues. Trimming cost V 5 bases and J 3 bases, with 5 bases left between them. The CDR3 nucleotides are TGCAGTGCTTGGATCTACGAGCAGTACTTC. Its translation: CSAWIYEQYF.

This clonotype was counted only a few times. The chain couples TRBV20-1 to TRBJ2-3, with a possible D match to TRBD2 (5 bases). V dropped 0 bases and J dropped 11 bases, with 9 bases sitting between them. CDR3 size: 11 residues. The germline CDR1 and CDR2 sequences are DFQATT and SNEGSKA (reference sequence). The CDR3 DNA reads as TGCAGTGCTAGAGATCTGAGGGTGCAGTATTTT. Its translation: CSARDLRVQYF.

The chain couples TRBV2 to TRBJ2-7; weak D call: TRBD2 (6 bases). The CDR3 runs to 15 residues. The V and J ends lost 1 base and 2 bases respectively, with 12 bases between them. The germline V gene has CDR1 SNHLY and CDR2 FYNNEI. The CDR3 DNA sequence: TGTGCCAGCAGTGAAGGCCTAGCGACTACCTACGAGCAGTACTTC. Translated, it gives CASSEGLATTYEQYF.

This clonotype was observed a few times. In DNA form, the CDR3 reads TGTGCCAGCAGTTTTTTTCAGGAGGTGGAAGAGACCCAGTACTTC. The encoded protein is CASSFFQEVEETQYF. J is TRBJ2-5 and V is TRBV28; a possible D gene is TRBD2 (5 bases). V was trimmed by 3 bases and J by 3 bases, leaving 14 bases between them. This CDR3 region has 15 residues. Germline lookup yields CDR1 MDHEN and CDR2 SYDVKM.

This clonotype was seen ten or more times. V gene TRBV28 combines with J gene TRBJ2-3; D may match TRBD1 or TRBD2 (5 bases each). Germline lookup yields CDR1 MDHEN and CDR2 SYDVKM. The CDR3 is 15 residues long. The V end was cut by 3 bases, the J end by 2 bases, with 12 bases between. CDR3 protein: CASSLRDVDTDTQYF. The CDR3 region has the DNA TGTGCCAGCAGTTTGAGGGACGTGGACACAGATACGCAGTATTTT.

This clonotype was detected many times. The V call is TRBV11-2, the J call TRBJ2-1; 8 nucleotides align to TRBD2. Germline CDR1 reads SGHAT; CDR2 reads FQNNGV. J was trimmed by 4 bases and V by 3 bases; bases with no gene match: 5. The length of the CDR3 is 15 residues. The DNA of the CDR3 is TGTGCCAGCAGCTTTACGGGAGGGCGTTACAATGAGCAGTTCTTC. Translating gives CASSFTGGRYNEQFF.

This clonotype was counted between two and nine times. This chain uses TRBV19 with TRBJ2-1; 9 nucleotides agree with TRBD2. J lost 9 bases, V lost 6 bases, and 6 bases had no gene match. Germline loops: CDR1 LNHDA, CDR2 SQIVND (reference sequence). The CDR3 runs 13 residues. The CDR3 loop reads CASSIFSGSEQFF. DNA of the CDR3: TGTGCCAGTAGCATCTTTAGCGGGAGTGAGCAGTTCTTC.

This clonotype appeared many times. The chain has TRBV20-1 and TRBJ2-1; D gene ambiguous. This CDR3 spans 14 amino acids. Trimming cost V 0 bases and J 6 bases, with 12 bases left between them. Germline loops: CDR1 DFQATT, CDR2 SNEGSKA (reference sequence). CDR3 residues: CSARDTARINEQFF. The CDR3 coding sequence is TGCAGTGCTAGAGATACGGCTAGAATCAATGAGCAGTTCTTC.

The J gene is TRBJ1-1, the V gene TRBV29-1, with D possibly TRBD1 on 6 matching bases. V lost 2 bases, J lost 5 bases, and 9 bases lay in between. CDR3 length: 12 residues. Germline V CDR1 and CDR2: SQVTM, ANQGSEA. In DNA, the CDR3 is TGCAGCGTTGAAAAGGGGGGGACTGAAGCTTTCTTT. It yields the protein CSVEKGGTEAFF.